This T cell receptor beta chain was obtained from a study of shared clonotypes between healthy human individuals. Measured with immunoSEQ multiplex PCR; TCRdb has only the in-frame clones, and not every one. The sample includes a few hundred thousand clones, roughly 87% seen only once; the top ten take roughly 15%. CDR1 is SGHNT, CDR2 YYREEE, per germline (reference sequence). The CDR3 is 17 residues long. Trimming removed 0 bases from V and 2 bases from J, with 17 bases in between. The clonotype comes from a man aged 18 to 30 in good health. This sequence joins TRBV5-4 and TRBJ2-5; possibly TRBD1 for D (5 bases). The sequencing sample was made of memory CD8+ T cells sorted from blood. Subset denoted: CD45RO+ cells pooled with CCR7-negative TemRA cells. CDR3 nucleotides: TGTGCCAGCAGCTTGGCCATGACAGAACAGGTTCAAGAGACCCAGTACTTC. Amino acid sequence: CASSLAMTEQVQETQYF.